This T cell receptor (beta chain) was captured in a study of spatial heterogeneity in lung cancer. TCRdb reprocessed the 5' RACE reads with MiXCR, giving one entry per CDR3 protein. The repertoire holds some 40,000 distinct CDR3 sequences, with roughly 5% as singletons. The CDR3 extends over 12 amino acids. The germline CDR1 and CDR2 sequences are MDHEN and SYDVKM. The table lists this clonotype with many counts. Described time point: sample taken at primary tumor resection. The input material, whole RNA from tumor, nontumor lung or frozen PBMC, was sequenced unsorted. The chain joins TRBV28 to TRBJ2-7; tentatively, D is TRBD1 (7 bases). The source was PBMCs, collected at surgery. The clonotype was recovered from a female donor with early-stage non-small cell lung cancer. CDR3 residues: CASRDRGYEQYF. For the CDR3, the DNA is TGTGCTTCGCGGGACAGAGGCTACGAGCAGTACTTC.